The sequence of this T cell receptor (beta chain) was determined in a study of cytomegalovirus exposure and HLA in healthy donors. Study-wide findings and caveats: The authors confirmed in vitro that three CMV-associated chains were specific for CMV antigens. The study designated about 160 TCR beta chains cytomegalovirus-associated. Rare TCR sequences dominated, though some public TCRs recurred in many donors. According to reports, the classifier identified cytomegalovirus status with high specificity and sensitivity.

The CDR3 is 15 residues long. Germline CDR1 and CDR2: MGHRA and YSYEKL. V lost 0 bases, J lost 6 bases, and 7 bases stayed unmatched. This table comes from immunoSEQ multiplex PCR, and its TCRdb copy is limited to in-frame clones, with some not included. The repertoire holds under 200,000 clones, roughly nine tenths seen once, with approximately 2.9% in the top ten. For this clone: Its matching antigen is unknown.

The sequence was obtained from a woman younger than 30 in good health and CMV-seropositive. The sample was PBMCs. The chain recombines TRBV4-1 with TRBJ2-7, with 8 bases matching TRBD2. Here the CDR3 reads CASSQELSGRSEQYF. The CDR3 nucleotides read TGCGCCAGCAGCCAAGAACTAAGCGGGAGAAGCGAGCAGTACTTC.